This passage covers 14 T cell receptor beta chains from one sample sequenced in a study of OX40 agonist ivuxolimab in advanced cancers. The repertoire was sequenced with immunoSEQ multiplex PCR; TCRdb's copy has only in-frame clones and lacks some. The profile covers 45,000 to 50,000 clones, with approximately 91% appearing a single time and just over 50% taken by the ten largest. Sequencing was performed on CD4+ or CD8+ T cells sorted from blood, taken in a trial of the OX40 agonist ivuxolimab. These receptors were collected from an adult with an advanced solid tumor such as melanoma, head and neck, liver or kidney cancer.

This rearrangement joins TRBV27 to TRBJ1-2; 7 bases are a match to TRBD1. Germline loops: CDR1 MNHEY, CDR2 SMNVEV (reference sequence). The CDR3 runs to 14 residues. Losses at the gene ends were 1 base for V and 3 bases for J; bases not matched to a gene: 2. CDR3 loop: CASSLFGTDYGYTF. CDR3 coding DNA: TGTGCCAGCAGTTTATTCGGGACAGACTATGGCTACACCTTC.

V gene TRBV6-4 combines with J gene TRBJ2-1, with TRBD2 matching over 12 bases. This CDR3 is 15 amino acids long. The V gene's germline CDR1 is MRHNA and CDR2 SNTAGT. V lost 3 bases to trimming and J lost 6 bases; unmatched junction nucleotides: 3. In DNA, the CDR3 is TGTGCCAGCAGTGAGTCTAGCGGGGGGGCCAATGAGCAGTTCTTC. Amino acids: CASSESSGGANEQFF.

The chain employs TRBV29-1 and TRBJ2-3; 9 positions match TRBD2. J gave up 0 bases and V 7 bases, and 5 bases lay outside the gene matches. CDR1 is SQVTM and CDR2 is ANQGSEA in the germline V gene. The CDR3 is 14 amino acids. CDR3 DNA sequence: TGCAGCGCTCCAGCGGGGGGAAGCACAGATACGCAGTATTTT. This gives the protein CSAPAGGSTDTQYF.

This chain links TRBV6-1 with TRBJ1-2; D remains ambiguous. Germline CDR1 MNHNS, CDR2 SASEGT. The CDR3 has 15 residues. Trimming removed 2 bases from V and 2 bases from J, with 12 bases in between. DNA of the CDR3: TGTGCCAGCAGTGAATCCACTCCGGGAAACTATGGCTACACCTTC. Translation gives CASSESTPGNYGYTF.

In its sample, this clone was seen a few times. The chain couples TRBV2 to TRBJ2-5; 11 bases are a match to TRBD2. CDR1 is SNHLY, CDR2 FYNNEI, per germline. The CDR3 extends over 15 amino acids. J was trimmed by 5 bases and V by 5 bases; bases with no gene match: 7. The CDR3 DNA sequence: TGTGCCAGCAGTCTAGCGGGGGGCACAGGGGAGACCCAGTACTTC. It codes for CASSLAGGTGETQYF.

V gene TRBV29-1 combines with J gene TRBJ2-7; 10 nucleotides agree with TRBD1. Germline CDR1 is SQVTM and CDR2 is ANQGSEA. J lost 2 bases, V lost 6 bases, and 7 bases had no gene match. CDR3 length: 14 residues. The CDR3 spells CSVETGTGAYEQYF. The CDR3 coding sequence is TGCAGCGTCGAAACCGGGACAGGGGCCTACGAGCAGTACTTC.

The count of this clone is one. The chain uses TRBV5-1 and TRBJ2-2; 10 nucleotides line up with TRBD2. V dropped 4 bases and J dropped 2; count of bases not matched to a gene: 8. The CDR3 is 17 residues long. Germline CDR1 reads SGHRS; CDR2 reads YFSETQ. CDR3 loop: CASSRTSGIVNTGELFF. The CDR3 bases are TGCGCCAGCAGCAGGACTAGCGGAATAGTCAACACCGGGGAGCTGTTTTTT.

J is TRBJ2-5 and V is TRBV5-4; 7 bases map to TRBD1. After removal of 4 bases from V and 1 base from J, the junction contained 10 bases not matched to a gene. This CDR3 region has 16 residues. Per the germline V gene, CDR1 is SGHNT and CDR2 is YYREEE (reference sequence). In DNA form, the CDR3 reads TGTGCCAGCAGCCGTACGACAGGGCAGCGCCAAGAGACCCAGTACTTC. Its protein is CASSRTTGQRQETQYF.

CDR3 sequence reads: CASSSMSWDRDNSPLHF. For the CDR3, the DNA is TGTGCCAGCAGCTCCATGTCTTGGGACAGGGATAATTCACCCCTCCACTTT. This chain uses TRBV11-2 with TRBJ1-6; TRBD1 matches 9 bases. With 4 bases clipped from V and 5 bases from J, the junction kept 9 bases outside the gene matches. The CDR3 is made up of 17 amino acids. Germline V CDR1 and CDR2: SGHAT, FQNNGV.

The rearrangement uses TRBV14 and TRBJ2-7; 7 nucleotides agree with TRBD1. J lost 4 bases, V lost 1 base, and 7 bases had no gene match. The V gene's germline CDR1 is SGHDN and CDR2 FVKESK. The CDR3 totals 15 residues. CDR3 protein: CASSQAYQGVYEQYF. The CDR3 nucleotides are TGTGCCAGCAGCCAAGCATACCAGGGGGTGTACGAGCAGTACTTC.

The CDR3 DNA reads TGTGCCATCGGTAGCTTTAATGAGCAGTTCTTC. Amino acid sequence: CAIGSFNEQFF. The chain uses TRBV10-3 and TRBJ2-1, with D hard to call. The CDR3 is made up of 11 amino acids. The germline V gene encodes CDR1 ENHRY and CDR2 SYGVKD. V was clipped by 8 bases and J by 7 bases, with 9 bases between them.

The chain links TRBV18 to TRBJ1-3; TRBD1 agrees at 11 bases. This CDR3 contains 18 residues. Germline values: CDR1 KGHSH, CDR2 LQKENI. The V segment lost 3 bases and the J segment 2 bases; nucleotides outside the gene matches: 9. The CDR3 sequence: CASSPNQGQGATGNTIYF. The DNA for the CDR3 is TGTGCCAGCTCACCCAACCAAGGACAGGGGGCGACTGGAAACACCATATATTTT. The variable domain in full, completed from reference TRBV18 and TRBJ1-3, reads NAGVMQNPRHLVRRRGQEARLRCSPMKGHSHVYWYRQLPEEGLKFMVYLQKENIIDESGMPKERFSAEFPKEGPSILRIQQVVRGDSAAYFCASSPNQGQGATGNTIYFGEGSWLTVV.

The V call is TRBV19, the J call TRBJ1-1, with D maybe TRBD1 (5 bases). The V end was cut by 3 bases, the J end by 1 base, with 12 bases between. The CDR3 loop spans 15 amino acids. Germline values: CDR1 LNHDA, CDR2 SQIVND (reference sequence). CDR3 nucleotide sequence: TGTGCCAGTAGTATTTGGGGGTCGAAGAACACTGAAGCTTTCTTT. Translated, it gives CASSIWGSKNTEAFF. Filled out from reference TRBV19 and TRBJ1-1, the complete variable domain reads DGGITQSPKYLFRKEGQNVTLSCEQNLNHDAMYWYRQDPGQGLRLIYYSQIVNDFQKGDIAEGYSVSREKKESFPLTVTSAQKNPTAFYLCASSIWGSKNTEAFFGQGTRLTVV.

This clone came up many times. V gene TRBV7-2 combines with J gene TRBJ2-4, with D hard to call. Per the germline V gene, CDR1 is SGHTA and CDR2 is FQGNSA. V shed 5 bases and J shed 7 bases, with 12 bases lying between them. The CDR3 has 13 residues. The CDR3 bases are TGTGCCAGCAGCCCCAAGAGCGTCAACATTCAGTACTTC. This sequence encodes CASSPKSVNIQYF.